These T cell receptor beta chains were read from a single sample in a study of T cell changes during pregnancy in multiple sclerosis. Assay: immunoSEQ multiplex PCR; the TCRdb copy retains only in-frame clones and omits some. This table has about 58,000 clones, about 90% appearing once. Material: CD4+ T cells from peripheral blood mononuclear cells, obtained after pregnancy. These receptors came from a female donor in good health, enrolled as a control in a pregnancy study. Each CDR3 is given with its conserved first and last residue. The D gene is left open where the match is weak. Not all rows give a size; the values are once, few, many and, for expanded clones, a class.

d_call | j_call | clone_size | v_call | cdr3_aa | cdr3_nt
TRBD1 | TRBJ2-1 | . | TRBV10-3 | CAIRGQGGAYNEQFF | TGTGCCATCAGAGGACAGGGGGGGGCCTACAATGAGCAGTTCTTC
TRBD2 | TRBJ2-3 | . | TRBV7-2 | CASSTRLAGPTDTQYF | TGTGCCAGCAGCACCCGACTAGCGGGGCCCACAGATACGCAGTATTTT
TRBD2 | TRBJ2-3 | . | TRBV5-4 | CASSLGPSGGGPDTQYF | TGTGCCAGCAGCTTGGGGCCCAGCGGGGGGGGGCCAGATACGCAGTATTTT
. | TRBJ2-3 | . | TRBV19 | CASSLQVSATDTQYF | TGTGCCAGTAGTCTCCAGGTTTCTGCCACAGATACGCAGTATTTT
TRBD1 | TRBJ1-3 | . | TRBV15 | CATSRARTGGFGNTIYF | TGTGCCACCAGCAGAGCCCGGACAGGGGGCTTTGGAAACACCATATATTTT
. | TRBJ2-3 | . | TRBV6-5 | CASSYSASSGTDTQYF | TGTGCCAGCAGTTACTCGGCTTCTTCTGGCACAGATACGCAGTATTTT
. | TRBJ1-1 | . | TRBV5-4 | CASSLKGAEAFF | TGTGCCAGCAGCTTGAAGGGAGCTGAAGCTTTCTTT
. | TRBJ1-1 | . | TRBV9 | CASSSTGWLNTEAFF | TGTGCCAGCAGCTCCACAGGGTGGTTGAACACTGAAGCTTTCTTT
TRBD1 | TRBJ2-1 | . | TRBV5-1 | CASSVDRGFANEQFF | TGCGCCAGCAGCGTTGACAGGGGGTTCGCCAATGAGCAGTTCTTC
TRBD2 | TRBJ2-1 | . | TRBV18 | CASSPPASGYNEQFF | TGTGCCAGCTCACCACCGGCTAGCGGGTACAATGAGCAGTTCTTC
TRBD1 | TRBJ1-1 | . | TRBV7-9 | CASSLARQGKTEAFF | TGTGCCAGCAGCCTAGCGCGACAGGGGAAAACTGAAGCTTTCTTT
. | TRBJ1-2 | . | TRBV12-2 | CASRLVRQNGYGYTF | TGTGCAAGTCGCTTAGTCCGACAGAACGGGTATGGCTACACCTTC
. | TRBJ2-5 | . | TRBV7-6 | CASSSNRLARQETQYF | TGTGCCAGCAGCTCAAATCGGTTAGCACGTCAAGAGACCCAGTACTTC
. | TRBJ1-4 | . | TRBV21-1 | CASSKGRDRAFCTEKLFF | TGTGCCAGCAGCAAAGGAAGGGACAGGGCCTTTTGTACCGAAAAACTGTTTTTT
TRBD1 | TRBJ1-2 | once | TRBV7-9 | CASSLVSQGVGGYTF | TGTGCCAGCAGCTTAGTTTCGCAGGGGGTTGGTGGCTACACCTTC
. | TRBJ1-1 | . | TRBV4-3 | CASSQDNRVRTEAFF | TGCGCCAGCAGCCAAGATAACAGGGTGAGAACTGAAGCTTTCTTT
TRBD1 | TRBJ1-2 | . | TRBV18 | CASSPSRQGHGYTF | TGTGCCAGCTCACCAAGTAGACAGGGCCATGGCTACACCTTC
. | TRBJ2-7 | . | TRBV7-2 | CASSWAAQPSYEQYF | TGTGCCAGCAGTTGGGCCGCACAGCCCTCCTACGAGCAGTACTTC
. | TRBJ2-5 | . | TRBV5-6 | CASSPLSGVQETQYF | TGTGCCAGCAGCCCCCTCTCGGGGGTCCAAGAGACCCAGTACTTC
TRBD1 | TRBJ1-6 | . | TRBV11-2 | CASSLAGQGYSPLHF | TGTGCCAGCAGCTTAGCGGGACAGGGGTATTCACCCCTCCACTTT
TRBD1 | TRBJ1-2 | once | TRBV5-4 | CASSLVMGQGNGYTF | TGTGCCAGCAGCCTCGTTATGGGACAGGGAAATGGCTACACCTTC
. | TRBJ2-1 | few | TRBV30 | CAWSEVASYQFF | TGTGCCTGGAGTGAGGTAGCGTCTTACCAGTTCTTC
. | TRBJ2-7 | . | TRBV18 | CASSPPAGIDEQYF | TGTGCCAGCTCACCACCGGCAGGGATCGATGAGCAGTACTTC
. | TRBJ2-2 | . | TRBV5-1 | CASSLAQVNTGELFF | TGCGCCAGCAGCTTGGCCCAGGTCAACACCGGGGAGCTGTTTTTT
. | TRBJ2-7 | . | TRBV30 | CAWSVHVVTHEQYF | TGTGCCTGGAGTGTACATGTGGTTACCCACGAGCAGTACTTC
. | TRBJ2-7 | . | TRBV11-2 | CASSLGGDSYEQYF | TGTGCCAGCAGCTTAGGGGGAGATAGCTACGAGCAGTACTTC
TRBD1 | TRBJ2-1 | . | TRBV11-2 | CASSWGQNNEQFF | TGTGCCAGCAGCTGGGGACAGAACAATGAGCAGTTCTTC
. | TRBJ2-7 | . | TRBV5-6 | CASSLPGLLTLEQYF | TGTGCCAGCAGCTTACCCGGACTCCTAACGTTGGAGCAGTACTTC
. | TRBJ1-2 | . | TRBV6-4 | CASSAGVGASYGYTF | TGTGCCAGCAGTGCGGGGGTCGGGGCTAGTTATGGCTACACCTTC
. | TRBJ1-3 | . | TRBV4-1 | CASSQVDRPGNTIYF | TGCGCCAGCAGCCAAGTTGACAGGCCTGGAAACACCATATATTTT
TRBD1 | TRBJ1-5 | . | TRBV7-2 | CASSFRQGDQPQHF | TGTGCCAGCAGCTTTCGACAGGGGGATCAGCCCCAGCATTTT
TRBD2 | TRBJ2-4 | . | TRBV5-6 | CASSSSGGTKNIQYF | TGTGCCAGCAGCTCTTCGGGAGGAACCAAAAACATTCAGTACTTC
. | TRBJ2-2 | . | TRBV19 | CASSIAGTLRTGELFF | TGTGCCAGTAGTATAGCCGGGACACTTCGCACCGGGGAGCTGTTTTTT
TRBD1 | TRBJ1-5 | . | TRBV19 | CASRWTGLTGQPQHF | TGTGCCTCCCGATGGACAGGCCTTACCGGACAGCCCCAGCATTTT
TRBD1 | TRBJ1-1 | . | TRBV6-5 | CASRTGGTEAFF | TGTGCCAGCAGGACAGGGGGCACTGAAGCTTTCTTT
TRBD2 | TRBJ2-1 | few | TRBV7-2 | CASSSAGGLGNEQFF | TGTGCCAGCAGCTCAGCGGGGGGGCTGGGCAATGAGCAGTTCTTC
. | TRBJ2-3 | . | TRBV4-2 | CASSQVVFTDTQYF | TGTGCCAGCAGCCAAGTAGTTTTCACAGATACGCAGTATTTT